Listed below are T cell receptor beta chains from one sample, sequenced in a study of shared T cell receptors in the human thymus. Clones were sequenced by immunoSEQ multiplex PCR, and TCRdb holds only the in-frame ones, with some missing. The sample has hundreds of thousands of clones, roughly 90% seen once. These data also formed part of another study, on human thymus T cells.

The sequencing input was thymocytes. The receptors derive from a boy younger than two with a congenital heart defect. Each CDR3 is given with its conserved first and last residue. The order of the fields is V gene, J gene, clone size, D gene, CDR3 protein, CDR3 DNA. D genes are given only for firm matches. The size of a clone is reported for some rows only, either as once, few or many, or as a class for expanded clones.

TRBV7-7,TRBJ2-1,.,.,CASSFSSQAEQFF,TGTGCTAGCAGCTTTTCTAGCCAGGCTGAGCAGTTCTTC
TRBV9,TRBJ1-2,.,.,CASSVHRGPGKDGYTF,TGTGCCAGCAGCGTCCACCGTGGTCCAGGAAAGGATGGCTACACCTTC
TRBV28,TRBJ2-7,.,.,CASSLEESYEQYF,TGTGCCAGCAGTTTAGAGGAATCCTACGAGCAGTACTTC
TRBV6-6,TRBJ2-1,.,TRBD2,CASSPSSGDYNEQFF,TGTGCCAGCAGCCCGTCTAGCGGGGACTACAATGAGCAGTTCTTC
TRBV10-3,TRBJ2-1,.,.,CAISDPPGELEFF,TGTGCCATCAGTGACCCGCCTGGGGAGTTGGAGTTCTTC
TRBV11-2,TRBJ2-7,.,TRBD2,CASSGLVYEQYF,TGTGCCAGCAGCGGACTAGTCTACGAGCAGTACTTC
TRBV7-8,TRBJ1-5,.,.,CASSRDKGRALLYSNQPQHF,TGTGCCAGCAGCCGGGACAAAGGGCGGGCTCTACTGTATAGCAATCAGCCCCAGCATTTT
TRBV5-1,TRBJ1-2,.,.,CASSLNQARYGYTF,TGCGCCAGCAGCTTGAATCAGGCCCGCTATGGCTACACCTTC
TRBV5-1,TRBJ2-3,.,TRBD2,CASSPSTSEITTDTQYF,TGCGCCAGCAGCCCCTCGACTAGCGAAATTACCACAGATACGCAGTATTTT
TRBV7-9,TRBJ2-1,.,.,CASSSPSGRSSYNEQFF,TGTGCCAGCAGCTCCCCCTCGGGTAGAAGCTCCTACAATGAGCAGTTCTTC
TRBV25-1,TRBJ1-5,.,.,CASGTGGNQPQHF,TGTGCCAGCGGAACAGGCGGCAATCAGCCCCAGCATTTT
TRBV29-1,TRBJ2-1,.,.,CASQGQGDEQFF,TGCGCTTCCCAGGGGCAGGGAGATGAGCAGTTCTTC
TRBV7-9,TRBJ2-1,.,.,CASSHRGSRPNNEQFF,TGTGCCAGCAGCCATCGCGGCTCCCGGCCGAACAATGAGCAGTTCTTC
TRBV2,TRBJ2-5,.,.,CASSDDSQETQYF,TGTGCCAGCAGTGACGACAGCCAAGAGACCCAGTACTTC
TRBV19,TRBJ2-4,.,.,CASSIFRPLVYIQYF,TGTGCCAGTAGTATCTTTAGGCCCCTAGTATACATTCAGTACTTC
TRBV20-1,TRBJ2-7,.,.,CSAPFPTKSF,TGCAGTGCCCCATTTCCGACAAAAAGCTTC
TRBV15,TRBJ2-2,once,.,CATSRTGGRELFF,TGTGCCACCAGCAGGACAGGAGGCCGGGAGCTGTTTTTT
TRBV27,TRBJ2-1,.,.,CASSLWSAGEQFF,TGTGCCAGCAGTTTATGGAGCGCGGGTGAGCAGTTCTTC
TRBV5-5,TRBJ2-7,.,.,CASSGRTGFYEQYF,TGTGCCAGCAGCGGACGGACGGGGTTCTACGAGCAGTACTTC
TRBV11-2,TRBJ1-2,.,TRBD1,CASSAWTGPNYGYTF,TGTGCCAGCAGCGCGTGGACAGGACCTAACTATGGCTACACCTTC
TRBV19,TRBJ2-1,.,TRBD2,CAPGLAGGPNEQFF,TGTGCCCCGGGACTAGCGGGAGGGCCCAATGAGCAGTTCTTC
TRBV6-1,TRBJ2-3,.,.,CASTGTDTQYF,TGTGCCAGCACCGGGACAGATACGCAGTATTTT
TRBV27,TRBJ2-5,.,TRBD2,CASSFSSGRARQETQYF,TGTGCCAGCAGTTTTAGTAGCGGGAGGGCCCGCCAAGAGACCCAGTACTTC
TRBV6-1,TRBJ2-7,.,.,CASSEGPAYEQYF,TGTGCCAGCAGTGAAGGCCCGGCCTACGAGCAGTACTTC
TRBV12-5,TRBJ2-1,.,.,CASGLNEQFF,TGTGCTAGTGGACTTAATGAGCAGTTCTTC
TRBV15,TRBJ2-1,.,TRBD2,CATSRDQAGGNEQFF,TGTGCCACCAGCAGAGATCAAGCCGGGGGGAATGAGCAGTTCTTC
TRBV7-8,TRBJ2-4,.,TRBD2,CASSQGLAGVPKNIQYF,TGTGCCAGCAGCCAGGGACTAGCGGGAGTACCTAAAAACATTCAGTACTTC
TRBV7-4,TRBJ2-1,.,TRBD2,CASRPPSVLLAGGSYNEQFF,TGTGCCAGCAGACCACCCTCGGTCCTACTAGCGGGAGGCTCCTACAATGAGCAGTTCTTC
TRBV5-4,TRBJ2-7,.,.,CASSFSSVAYEQYF,TGTGCCAGCAGCTTCTCCAGCGTAGCCTACGAGCAGTACTTC
TRBV5-8,TRBJ2-7,.,TRBD2,CASSSRRELAGQNEQYF,TGTGCCAGCAGCTCTCGCAGGGAGCTAGCGGGTCAGAACGAGCAGTACTTC
TRBV6-5,TRBJ2-5,few,TRBD2,CASSYSGLVQETQYF,TGTGCCAGCAGTTACTCGGGACTAGTCCAAGAGACCCAGTACTTC
TRBV10-2,TRBJ2-1,.,.,CASSEPFHLVSYNEQFF,TGCGCCAGCAGTGAGCCGTTTCACTTGGTCTCCTACAATGAGCAGTTCTTC
TRBV7-6,TRBJ2-1,.,.,CASSLIPRDEQFF,TGTGCCAGCAGCTTAATACCCCGGGATGAGCAGTTCTTC
TRBV20-1,TRBJ1-1,.,.,CSASGATEAFF,TGCAGTGCTAGTGGGGCCACTGAAGCTTTCTTT
TRBV28,TRBJ2-7,.,TRBD1,CASRYRGTYEQYF,TGTGCCAGCAGATACAGGGGGACCTACGAGCAGTACTTC
TRBV7-9,TRBJ2-7,.,.,CASSLELAQEQYF,TGTGCCAGCAGCTTAGAACTAGCTCAAGAGCAGTACTTC
TRBV19,TRBJ2-5,.,TRBD2,CASSNGAGGQETQYF,TGTGCCAGTAGTAACGGAGCGGGAGGCCAAGAGACCCAGTACTTC
TRBV19,TRBJ2-1,few,TRBD2,CASSRTSGSLEQFF,TGTGCCAGTAGTAGGACTAGCGGGAGTCTTGAGCAGTTCTTC
TRBV5-4,TRBJ1-2,.,.,CASSLGSRDGYTF,TGTGCCAGCAGCTTGGGCAGCAGGGATGGCTACACCTTC
TRBV4-2,TRBJ2-1,.,TRBD2,CASSQDTSGRPNEQFF,TGTGCCAGCAGCCAGGATACTAGCGGGAGGCCCAATGAGCAGTTCTTC
TRBV5-1,TRBJ2-1,.,TRBD2,CASSLSTSAYNEQFF,TGCGCCAGCAGCTTGTCAACTAGCGCCTACAATGAGCAGTTCTTC
TRBV4-3,TRBJ2-1,.,TRBD2,CASSQDPSSGGYNEQFF,TGCGCCAGCAGCCAAGACCCCTCTAGCGGGGGCTACAATGAGCAGTTCTTC
TRBV25-1,TRBJ2-7,.,.,CASSEEDRPSYEQYF,TGTGCCAGCAGTGAGGAGGACAGACCCTCCTACGAGCAGTACTTC
TRBV11-2,TRBJ2-7,.,.,CASSFYINYEQYF,TGTGCCAGCAGCTTCTATATTAACTACGAGCAGTACTTC
TRBV25-1,TRBJ2-7,.,TRBD2,CASSETSGNIYEQYF,TGTGCCAGCAGTGAGACTAGCGGCAACATCTACGAGCAGTACTTC
TRBV7-3,TRBJ2-1,once,TRBD2,CASSLRLAARNEQFF,TGTGCCAGCAGCTTAAGGCTAGCGGCCCGGAATGAGCAGTTCTTC
TRBV5-6,TRBJ2-6,.,TRBD2,CASSLLPAGATGANVLTF,TGTGCCAGCAGCTTGCTCCCAGCGGGAGCTACCGGGGCCAACGTCCTGACTTTC
TRBV7-2,TRBJ2-7,.,TRBD1,CASSLAQGAQGGRPSYEQYF,TGTGCCAGCAGCTTAGCCCAGGGGGCGCAAGGCGGACGACCCTCCTACGAGCAGTACTTC
TRBV5-6,TRBJ2-7,.,TRBD1,CASSQQGAGNEQYF,TGTGCCAGCAGCCAACAGGGGGCTGGGAACGAGCAGTACTTC
TRBV7-2,TRBJ2-5,.,TRBD2,CASSNRTSRQETQYF,TGTGCCAGCAGCAACCGGACTAGCAGGCAAGAGACCCAGTACTTC
TRBV9,TRBJ2-5,.,.,CASSVASYGQETQYF,TGTGCCAGCAGCGTAGCTAGCTACGGCCAAGAGACCCAGTACTTC
TRBV6-6,TRBJ1-2,once,.,CASSYGRLRGYTF,TGTGCCAGCAGTTACGGCCGCCTGAGGGGCTACACCTTC
TRBV7-2,TRBJ2-1,few,TRBD1,CASSSFPGQGTYNEQFF,TGTGCCAGCAGCTCTTTTCCGGGACAGGGGACCTACAATGAGCAGTTCTTC
TRBV29-1,TRBJ2-1,.,TRBD2,CSVERGLAGGYEQFF,TGCAGCGTTGAAAGGGGACTAGCGGGAGGCTATGAGCAGTTCTTC
TRBV11-2,TRBJ2-4,.,.,CASSPRGAKNIQYF,TGTGCCAGCAGCCCGAGGGGGGCCAAAAACATTCAGTACTTC
TRBV10-3,TRBJ2-7,.,TRBD2,CAISEPSGRFYEQYF,TGTGCCATCAGTGAGCCTAGCGGGAGGTTTTACGAGCAGTACTTC
TRBV5-4,TRBJ1-2,.,.,CASSLRGGNYGYTF,TGTGCCAGCAGCTTGCGTGGAGGGAACTATGGCTACACCTTC